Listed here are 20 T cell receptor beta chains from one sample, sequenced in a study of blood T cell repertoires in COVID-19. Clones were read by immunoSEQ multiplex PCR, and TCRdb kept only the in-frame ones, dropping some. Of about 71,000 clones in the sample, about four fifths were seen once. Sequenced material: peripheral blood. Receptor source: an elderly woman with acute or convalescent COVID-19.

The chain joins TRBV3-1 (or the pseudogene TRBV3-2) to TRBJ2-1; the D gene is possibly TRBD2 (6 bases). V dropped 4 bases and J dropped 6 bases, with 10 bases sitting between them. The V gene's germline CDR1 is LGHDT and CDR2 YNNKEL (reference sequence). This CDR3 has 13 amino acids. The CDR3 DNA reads TGTGCCAGCAGCCTCACTAGCAGCAATGAGCAGTTCTTC. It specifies CASSLTSSNEQFF.

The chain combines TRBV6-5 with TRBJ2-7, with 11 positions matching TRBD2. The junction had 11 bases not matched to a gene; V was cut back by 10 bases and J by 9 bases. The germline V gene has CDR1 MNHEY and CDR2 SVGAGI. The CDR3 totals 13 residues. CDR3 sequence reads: CATRGLAVWGQYF. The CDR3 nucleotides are TGTGCCACCAGGGGACTAGCGGTTTGGGGGCAGTACTTC.

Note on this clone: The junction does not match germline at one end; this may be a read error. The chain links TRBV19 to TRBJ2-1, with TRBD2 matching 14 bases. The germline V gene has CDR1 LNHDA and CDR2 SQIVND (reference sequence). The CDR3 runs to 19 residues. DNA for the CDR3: TGTGCCAGTAGTAGCCCGGGACTAGCGGGAGTAAAGGGAATTAATGAACAGTTCTTC. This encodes CASSSPGLAGVKGINEQFF.

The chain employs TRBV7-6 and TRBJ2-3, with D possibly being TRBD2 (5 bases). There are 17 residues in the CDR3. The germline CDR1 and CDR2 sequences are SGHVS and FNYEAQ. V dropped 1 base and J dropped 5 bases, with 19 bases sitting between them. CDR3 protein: CASSLGLPGSGEDTQYF. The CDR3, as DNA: TGTGCCAGCAGCTTAGGCTTGCCGGGGAGTGGGGAAGATACGCAGTATTTT. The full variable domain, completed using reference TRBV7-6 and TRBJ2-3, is GAGVSQSPRYKVTKRGQDVALRCDPISGHVSLYWYRQALGQGPEFLTYFNYEAQQDKSGLPNDRFSAERPEGSISTLTIQRTEQRDSAMYRCASSLGLPGSGEDTQYFGPGTRLTVL.

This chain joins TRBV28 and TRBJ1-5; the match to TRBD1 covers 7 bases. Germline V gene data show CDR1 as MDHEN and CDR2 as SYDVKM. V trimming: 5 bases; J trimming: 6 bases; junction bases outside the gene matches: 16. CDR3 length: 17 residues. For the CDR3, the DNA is TGTGCCAGCAGTCCTATAAAACAGGGGACCTTCGCTCAGCCCCAGCATTTT. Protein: CASSPIKQGTFAQPQHF.

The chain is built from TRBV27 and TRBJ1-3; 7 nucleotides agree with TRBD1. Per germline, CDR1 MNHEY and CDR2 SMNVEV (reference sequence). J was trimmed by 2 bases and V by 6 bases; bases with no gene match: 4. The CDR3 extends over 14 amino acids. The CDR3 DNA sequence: TGTGCCAGCAGCCAGGGGGTCGCTGGAAACACCATATATTTT. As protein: CASSQGVAGNTIYF.

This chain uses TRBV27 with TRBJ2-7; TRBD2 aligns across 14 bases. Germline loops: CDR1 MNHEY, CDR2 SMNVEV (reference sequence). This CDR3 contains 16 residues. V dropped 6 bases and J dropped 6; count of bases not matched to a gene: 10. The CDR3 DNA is TGTGCCAGCAGAACTCCTAGACTAGCGGGAGGGGGCGAGCAGTACTTC. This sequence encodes CASRTPRLAGGGEQYF.

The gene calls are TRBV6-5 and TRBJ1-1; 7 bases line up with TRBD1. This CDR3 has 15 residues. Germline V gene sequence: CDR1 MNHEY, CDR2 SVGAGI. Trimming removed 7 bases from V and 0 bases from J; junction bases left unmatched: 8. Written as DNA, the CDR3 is TGTGCCAGCAAGACAGGGACCGTCATGAACACTGAAGCTTTCTTT. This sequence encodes CASKTGTVMNTEAFF.

The CDR3: CASRRGVGKNIQYF. CDR3 bases: TGTGCCAGCAGGCGGGGGGTGGGCAAAAACATTCAGTACTTC. The gene calls are TRBV27 and TRBJ2-4; TRBD2 matches 8 bases. The germline V gene encodes CDR1 MNHEY and CDR2 SMNVEV (reference sequence). V dropped 6 bases and J dropped 3; count of bases not matched to a gene: 4. CDR3 size: 14 residues.

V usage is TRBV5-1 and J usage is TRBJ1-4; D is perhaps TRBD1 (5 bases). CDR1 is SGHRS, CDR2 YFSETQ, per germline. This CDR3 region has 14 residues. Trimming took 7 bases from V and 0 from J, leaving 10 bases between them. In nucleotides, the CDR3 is TGCGCCAGCCATGCAGGGTCAACTAATGAAAAACTGTTTTTT. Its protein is CASHAGSTNEKLFF.

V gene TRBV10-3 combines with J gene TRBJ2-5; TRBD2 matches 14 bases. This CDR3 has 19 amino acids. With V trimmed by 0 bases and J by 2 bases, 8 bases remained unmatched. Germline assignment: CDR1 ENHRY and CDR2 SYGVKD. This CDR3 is CAISESTTSGRGQQETQYF. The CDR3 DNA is TGTGCCATCAGTGAGTCGACGACTAGCGGGAGGGGGCAACAAGAGACCCAGTACTTC.

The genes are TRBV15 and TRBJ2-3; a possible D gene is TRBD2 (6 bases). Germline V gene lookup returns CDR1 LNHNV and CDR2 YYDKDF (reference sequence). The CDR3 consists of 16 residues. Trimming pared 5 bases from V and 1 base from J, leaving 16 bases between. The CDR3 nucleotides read TGTGCCACCAGCGGATTAGCGGATTCGGGCACAGATACGCAGTATTTT. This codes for CATSGLADSGTDTQYF.

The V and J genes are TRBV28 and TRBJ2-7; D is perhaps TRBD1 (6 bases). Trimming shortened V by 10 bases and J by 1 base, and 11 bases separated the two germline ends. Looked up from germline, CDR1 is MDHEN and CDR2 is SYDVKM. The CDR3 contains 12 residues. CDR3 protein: CATNQGSYEQYF. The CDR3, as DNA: TGTGCCACGAACCAGGGGTCCTACGAGCAGTACTTC.

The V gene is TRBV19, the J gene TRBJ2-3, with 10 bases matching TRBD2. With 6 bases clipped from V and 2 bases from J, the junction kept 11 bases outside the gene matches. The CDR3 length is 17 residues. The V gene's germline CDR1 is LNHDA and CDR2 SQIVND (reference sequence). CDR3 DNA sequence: TGTGCCAGTAGCCCAGGGCGTGGACTAGCGGCCACAGATACGCAGTATTTT. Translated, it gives CASSPGRGLAATDTQYF.

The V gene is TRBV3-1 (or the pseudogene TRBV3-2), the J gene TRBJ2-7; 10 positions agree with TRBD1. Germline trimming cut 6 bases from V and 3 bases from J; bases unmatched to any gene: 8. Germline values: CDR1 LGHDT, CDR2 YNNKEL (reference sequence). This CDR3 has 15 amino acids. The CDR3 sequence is CASRNDRDRGYEQYF. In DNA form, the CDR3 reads TGTGCCAGCAGGAATGACCGGGACAGGGGCTACGAGCAGTACTTC.

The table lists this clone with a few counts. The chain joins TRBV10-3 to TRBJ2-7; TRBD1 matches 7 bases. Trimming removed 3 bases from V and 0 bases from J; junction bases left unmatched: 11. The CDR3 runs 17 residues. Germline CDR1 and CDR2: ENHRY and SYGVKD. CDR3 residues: CAISDTGAHRRSYEQYF. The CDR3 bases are TGTGCCATCAGTGACACAGGGGCACATCGACGCTCCTACGAGCAGTACTTC.

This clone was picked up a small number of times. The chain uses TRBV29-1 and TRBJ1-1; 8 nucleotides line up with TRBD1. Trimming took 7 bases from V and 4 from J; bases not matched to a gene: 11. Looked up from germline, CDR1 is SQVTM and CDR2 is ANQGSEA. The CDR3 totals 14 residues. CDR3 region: CSAGQGVMSTEAFF. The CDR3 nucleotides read TGCAGCGCCGGACAGGGTGTCATGAGCACTGAAGCTTTCTTT.

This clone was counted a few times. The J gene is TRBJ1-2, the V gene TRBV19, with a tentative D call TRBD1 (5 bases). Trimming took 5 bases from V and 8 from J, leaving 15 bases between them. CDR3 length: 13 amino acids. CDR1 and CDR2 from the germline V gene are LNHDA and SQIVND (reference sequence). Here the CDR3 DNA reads TGTGCCAGTAGTGGACGGGGGAGACTCGGCTACACCTTC. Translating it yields CASSGRGRLGYTF.

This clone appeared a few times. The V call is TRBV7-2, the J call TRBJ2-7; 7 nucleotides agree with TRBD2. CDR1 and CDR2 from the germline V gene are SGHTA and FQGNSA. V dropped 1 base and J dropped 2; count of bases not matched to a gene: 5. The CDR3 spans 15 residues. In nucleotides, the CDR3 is TGTGCCAGCAGCTTAGGAGCGGGATTTACCTACGAGCAGTACTTC. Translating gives CASSLGAGFTYEQYF.

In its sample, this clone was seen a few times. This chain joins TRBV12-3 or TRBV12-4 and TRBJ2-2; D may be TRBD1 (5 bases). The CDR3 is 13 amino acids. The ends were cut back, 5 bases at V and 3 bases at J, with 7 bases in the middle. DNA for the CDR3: TGTGCCAGCAGTAGGGGATACACCGGGGAGCTGTTTTTT. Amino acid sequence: CASSRGYTGELFF.